The 11 T cell receptor beta chains below come from one sample, sequenced in a study of blood T cell repertoires in COVID-19. Data came from immunoSEQ multiplex PCR; TCRdb stores just in-frame clones and leaves some out. Of about 110,000 clones in the sample, under 90% were seen once. The sample comprised peripheral blood. The source is a man older than 75 with acute or convalescent COVID-19.

The chain links TRBV18 to TRBJ2-7; 7 positions agree with TRBD1. The V segment lost 3 bases and the J segment 3 bases; nucleotides outside the gene matches: 5. The CDR3 contains 14 residues. Germline loops: CDR1 KGHSH, CDR2 LQKENI. The CDR3 nucleotides are TGTGCCAGCTCACCGGGACAGTTCCACTACGAGCAGTACTTC. Its protein is CASSPGQFHYEQYF.

The rearrangement uses TRBV28 and TRBJ1-5; no clear D gene. V was cut by 8 bases and J by 0 bases, with 14 bases left in between. Per germline, CDR1 MDHEN and CDR2 SYDVKM. The CDR3 runs 15 residues. The CDR3 spells CASGLEVPSNQPQHF. The CDR3 coding sequence is TGTGCCAGCGGACTCGAGGTGCCTAGCAATCAGCCCCAGCATTTT.

The chain joins TRBV18 to TRBJ1-4, with D maybe TRBD1 (5 bases). Germline values: CDR1 KGHSH, CDR2 LQKENI. Trimming removed 2 bases at V and 7 bases at J, with 8 bases between. The CDR3 extends over 13 amino acids. The CDR3 DNA follows: TGTGCCAGCTCACCAGGGGCAAGTGAAAAACTGTTTTTT. It encodes CASSPGASEKLFF.

This clone has more than one count but fewer than ten. The chain joins TRBV6-6 to TRBJ1-1; 7 bases fit TRBD1. There are 14 residues in the CDR3. Germline assignment: CDR1 MNHNY and CDR2 SVGAGI (reference sequence). J lost 5 bases, V lost 4 bases, and 7 bases had no gene match. CDR3 loop: CASSSPGQLTEAFF. For the CDR3, the DNA is TGTGCCAGCAGTTCTCCGGGACAGCTGACTGAAGCTTTCTTT.

CDR3 sequence: CASSQALIGSGKSNQPQHF. The CDR3 coding sequence is TGCGCCAGCAGCCAAGCGTTGATTGGGTCAGGGAAAAGCAATCAGCCCCAGCATTTT. The V gene is TRBV4-1, the J gene TRBJ1-5; a weak D match, TRBD1 (5 bases). V was pared by 1 base and J by 1 base, with 20 bases between. Looked up from germline, CDR1 is MGHRA and CDR2 is YSYEKL. This CDR3 has 19 residues.

The chain has TRBV6-6 and TRBJ2-7, with 7 bases fitting TRBD1. The CDR3 has 15 residues. J was trimmed by 4 bases and V by 5 bases; bases with no gene match: 11. The germline V gene encodes CDR1 MNHNY and CDR2 SVGAGI (reference sequence). The CDR3: CASSQNRGRIYEQYF. CDR3 nucleotides: TGTGCCAGCAGTCAGAACAGGGGAAGGATTTACGAGCAGTACTTC.

The V gene is TRBV18, the J gene TRBJ2-7; D remains ambiguous. Germline V gene data show CDR1 as KGHSH and CDR2 as LQKENI. Trimming left V 4 bases short and J 0 bases short, with 4 bases between. This CDR3 is 12 amino acids long. Here the CDR3 reads CASSLVSYEQYF. CDR3 bases: TGTGCCAGCTCACTAGTCTCCTACGAGCAGTACTTC.

This clone was observed a handful of times. For the CDR3, the DNA is TGTGCCAGCAGCTTTGGTGACATCGGCTACGAGCAGTACTTC. The encoded protein is CASSFGDIGYEQYF. The chain combines TRBV7-9 with TRBJ2-7; the D is unclear. Trimming removed 3 bases from V and 3 bases from J, with 12 bases in between. In germline, CDR1 is SEHNR, CDR2 FQNEAQ (reference sequence). This CDR3 is built from 14 residues.

The rearrangement uses TRBV18 and TRBJ1-6; possible D gene TRBD1, 5 bases. CDR3 size: 16 residues. In germline, CDR1 is KGHSH, CDR2 LQKENI. V was shortened by 3 bases and J by 0 bases, with 9 bases between the two germline ends. The DNA of the CDR3 is TGTGCCAGCTCACCCGCTCAGGGCTCCTATAATTCACCCCTCCACTTT. Its translation: CASSPAQGSYNSPLHF.

The chain combines TRBV7-9 with TRBJ1-3, with D possibly TRBD1 on 6 matching bases. The CDR3 extends over 16 amino acids. Trimming left V 4 bases short and J 0 bases short, with 13 bases between. Germline values: CDR1 SEHNR, CDR2 FQNEAQ (reference sequence). CDR3 nucleotide sequence: TGTGCCAGCAGCTACGGACAGCCGAGCTCTGGAAACACCATATATTTT. It yields the protein CASSYGQPSSGNTIYF.

The rearrangement joins TRBV6-5 to TRBJ2-7, with a tentative D call TRBD1 (6 bases). V lost 5 bases, J lost 2 bases, and 16 bases lay in between. Per germline, CDR1 MNHEY and CDR2 SVGAGI. CDR3 length: 15 residues. The DNA for the CDR3 is TGTGCCAGCAGTCTAAGCCGGGACACCGCCTACGAGCAGTACTTC. Its translation is CASSLSRDTAYEQYF.